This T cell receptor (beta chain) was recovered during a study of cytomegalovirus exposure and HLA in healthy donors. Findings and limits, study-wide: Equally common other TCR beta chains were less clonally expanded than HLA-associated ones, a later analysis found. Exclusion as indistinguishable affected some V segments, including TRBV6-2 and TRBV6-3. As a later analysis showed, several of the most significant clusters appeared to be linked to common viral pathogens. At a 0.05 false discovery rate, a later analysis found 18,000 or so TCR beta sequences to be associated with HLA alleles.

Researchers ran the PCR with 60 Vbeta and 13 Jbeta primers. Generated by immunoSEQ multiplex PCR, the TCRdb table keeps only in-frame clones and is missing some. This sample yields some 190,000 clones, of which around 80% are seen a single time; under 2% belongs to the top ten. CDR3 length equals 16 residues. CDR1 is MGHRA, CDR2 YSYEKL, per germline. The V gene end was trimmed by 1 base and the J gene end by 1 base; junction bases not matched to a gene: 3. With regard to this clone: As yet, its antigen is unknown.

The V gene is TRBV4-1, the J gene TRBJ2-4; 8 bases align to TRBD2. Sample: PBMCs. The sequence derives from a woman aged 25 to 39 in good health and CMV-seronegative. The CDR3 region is CASSQVPSGAKNIQYF. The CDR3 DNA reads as TGCGCCAGCAGCCAAGTTCCTAGCGGGGCCAAAAACATTCAGTACTTC.